Ten or more counts support the clone carrying this TCR beta chain. This record belongs to a study of blood T cells in healthy people across ages. Alongside a J-beta primer mix, a sample-barcoded 5' primer served in a second PCR lasting about 7 to 11 cycles. Using its own MiXCR run on the 5' RACE reads, TCRdb lists one record per CDR3 protein. Among about 1,800,000 distinct CDR3 sequences listed, about 30% were seen once. The CDR3 loop spans 14 amino acids. Germline loops: CDR1 SGDLS, CDR2 YYNGEE. Trimming cost V 0 bases and J 1 base, with 7 bases left between them. The sample was blood. The chain links TRBV9 to TRBJ2-5; no definite D call. The TCR originated in a woman aged 25 to 45 in good health. This chain's CDR3 is CASSVAWSQETQYF. The CDR3 DNA follows: TGTGCCAGCAGCGTAGCTTGGAGCCAAGAGACCCAGTACTTC.